These 18 T cell receptor beta chains came from one sample sequenced in a study of cytomegalovirus exposure and HLA in healthy donors. The PCR contained 60 Vbeta and 13 Jbeta primers. TCRdb's table, derived via immunoSEQ multiplex PCR, lists solely in-frame clones and lacks some. In total, the table holds around 34,000 clones. Material: PBMCs. These receptors all stem from a woman in her 40s in good health and CMV-seropositive.

The rearrangement joins TRBV4-2 to TRBJ2-3, with D tentatively TRBD2 (6 bases). This CDR3 is built from 15 residues. Germline values: CDR1 LGHNA, CDR2 YNFKEQ. The germline V and J ends were trimmed by 1 base and 2 bases, with 10 bases remaining between them. The CDR3 coding sequence is TGTGCCAGCAGCCAAGGGGACTTATCCACAGATACGCAGTATTTT. It specifies CASSQGDLSTDTQYF.

The chain links TRBV28 to TRBJ1-5, with 9 positions matching TRBD1. The germline V gene encodes CDR1 MDHEN and CDR2 SYDVKM. With V trimmed by 6 bases and J by 0 bases, 12 bases remained unmatched. This CDR3 has 18 residues. This CDR3 reads CASRPGQGFTFSNQPQHF. CDR3 nucleotides: TGTGCCAGCAGACCAGGACAGGGGTTTACCTTTAGCAATCAGCCCCAGCATTTT.

The chain has TRBV5-1 and TRBJ2-7, with 11 bases fitting TRBD1. Germline loops: CDR1 SGHRS, CDR2 YFSETQ. The V gene end was trimmed by 3 bases and the J gene end by 3 bases; junction bases not matched to a gene: 8. The CDR3 runs to 16 residues. The CDR3 region has the DNA TGCGCCAGCAGCTCAGGACAGGGGGCCGGGCTCTACGAGCAGTACTTC. It yields the protein CASSSGQGAGLYEQYF. Combining the CDR3 with reference TRBV5-1 and TRBJ2-7 gives the whole variable domain KAGVTQTPRYLIKTRGQQVTLSCSPISGHRSVSWYQQTPGQGLQFLFEYFSETQRNKGNFPGRFSGRQFSNSRSEMNVSTLELGDSALYLCASSSGQGAGLYEQYFGPGTRLTVT.

The CDR3 DNA reads TGCGCCAGCAGCCAAGCCCGGACAGGAGTCTACGAGCAGTACTTC. Its protein product is CASSQARTGVYEQYF. The chain joins TRBV4-3 to TRBJ2-7; TRBD1 matches 7 bases. CDR1 and CDR2 from the germline V gene are LGHNA and YSLEER. Trimming took 1 base from V and 3 from J; bases not matched to a gene: 6. The CDR3 runs 15 residues.

CDR3 DNA sequence: TGTGCCAGCAGCCCGGACAGGAGCACAGATACGCAGTATTTT. Its translation is CASSPDRSTDTQYF. The chain employs TRBV7-7 and TRBJ2-3; 7 nucleotides agree with TRBD1. V gave up 5 bases and J gave up 0 bases; unmatched junction bases: 2. The CDR3 runs to 14 residues. Germline V gene lookup returns CDR1 SSHAT and CDR2 FNYEAQ (reference sequence).

V usage is TRBV2 and J usage is TRBJ1-5, with D possibly TRBD1 on 5 matching bases. This CDR3 has 15 amino acids. Deletions cut 6 bases from V and 3 bases from J, with 15 bases between. In germline, CDR1 is SNHLY, CDR2 FYNNEI. CDR3 in amino acids: CASRAITGHNQPQHF. CDR3 nucleotide sequence: TGTGCCAGCAGAGCAATTACAGGACACAATCAGCCCCAGCATTTT.

This chain links TRBV19 with TRBJ1-5; 8 positions match TRBD1. CDR1 LNHDA and CDR2 SQIVND come from the germline V gene (reference sequence). V was clipped by 1 base and J by 9 bases; unmatched bases: 5. This CDR3 is 14 amino acids long. CDR3 region: CASSIGTGSAPQHF. DNA of the CDR3: TGTGCCAGTAGTATAGGGACAGGGTCGGCGCCCCAGCATTTT.

The gene calls are TRBV7-9 and TRBJ2-1, with D tentatively TRBD1 (5 bases). Germline CDR1 reads SEHNR; CDR2 reads FQNEAQ (reference sequence). The CDR3 sequence is 15 residues long. The V and J ends lost 1 base and 5 bases respectively, with 12 bases between them. CDR3 bases: TGTGCCAGCAGCTTAGTGGTGGGGCTCCACAATGAGCAGTTCTTC. It yields the protein CASSLVVGLHNEQFF. Looking up the rest from reference TRBV7-9 and TRBJ2-1 gives the full variable domain: DTGVSQNPRHKITKRGQNVTFRCDPISEHNRLYWYRQTLGQGPEFLTYFQNEAQLEKSRLLSDRFSAERPKGSFSTLEIQRTEQGDSAMYLCASSLVVGLHNEQFFGPGTRLTVL.

The chain recombines TRBV7-8 with TRBJ1-2; a possible D gene is TRBD1 (5 bases). In germline, CDR1 is SGHVS, CDR2 FQNEAQ. CDR3 length equals 15 residues. V shed 5 bases and J shed 2 bases, with 15 bases lying between them. CDR3 region: CASSPSRDFNYGYTF. The CDR3 DNA sequence: TGTGCCAGCAGCCCCTCAAGGGACTTCAACTATGGCTACACCTTC.

V is TRBV5-4 and J is TRBJ1-5; tentatively, D is TRBD1 (5 bases). Germline values: CDR1 SGHNT, CDR2 YYREEE (reference sequence). This CDR3 has 16 residues. Trimming shortened V by 0 bases and J by 1 base, and 11 bases separated the two germline ends. CDR3 sequence: CASSLGGGKSNQPQHF. DNA of the CDR3: TGTGCCAGCAGCTTGGGGGGGGGTAAAAGCAATCAGCCCCAGCATTTT. The full variable domain, with the rest looked up from reference TRBV5-4 and TRBJ1-5, is ETGVTQSPTHLIKTRGQQVTLRCSSQSGHNTVSWYQQALGQGPQFIFQYYREEENGRGNFPPRFSGLQFPNYSSELNVNALELDDSALYLCASSLGGGKSNQPQHFGDGTRLSIL.

This chain connects TRBV7-3 to TRBJ2-2, with D tentatively TRBD1 (7 bases). Germline V gene data show CDR1 as SGHTA and CDR2 as FQGTGA. The CDR3 extends over 16 amino acids. The V end was cut by 5 bases, the J end by 7 bases, with 20 bases between. CDR3 amino acids: CASSPNHRQGGGELFF. CDR3 bases: TGTGCCAGCAGCCCAAACCATCGACAGGGAGGCGGGGAGCTGTTTTTT.

V and J are TRBV2 and TRBJ1-1; 8 bases are a match to TRBD1. CDR1 and CDR2 (germline): SNHLY, FYNNEI. The V and J ends lost 6 bases and 3 bases, in that order; junction bases with no gene match: 3. There are 13 residues in the CDR3. Here the CDR3 reads CASSEDRDTEAFF. The CDR3 bases are TGTGCCAGCAGCGAGGACAGGGACACTGAAGCTTTCTTT.

The CDR3 loop is CASSPTTSGGSYEQYF. The CDR3 nucleotides are TGTGCCAGCAGCCCGACTACTAGCGGGGGGTCCTACGAGCAGTACTTC. V is TRBV7-6 and J is TRBJ2-7, with 12 bases identical to TRBD2. The CDR3 has 16 amino acids. Germline lookup yields CDR1 SGHVS and CDR2 FNYEAQ. V lost 5 bases to trimming and J lost 1 base; unmatched junction nucleotides: 6. The variable domain in full, completed from reference TRBV7-6 and TRBJ2-7, reads GAGVSQSPRYKVTKRGQDVALRCDPISGHVSLYWYRQALGQGPEFLTYFNYEAQQDKSGLPNDRFSAERPEGSISTLTIQRTEQRDSAMYRCASSPTTSGGSYEQYFGPGTRLTVT.

The genes are TRBV5-1 and TRBJ1-1; maybe TRBD1 (5 bases). Between the trimmed V and J ends, which lost 4 bases and 1 base, there was a span of 11 bases. The germline CDR1 and CDR2 sequences are SGHRS and YFSETQ. The CDR3 contains 14 residues. CDR3 region: CASSGGAGNTEAFF. In DNA, the CDR3 is TGCGCCAGCAGCGGCGGGGCAGGGAACACTGAAGCTTTCTTT. Together with reference TRBV5-1 and TRBJ1-1, the CDR3 gives the full variable domain: KAGVTQTPRYLIKTRGQQVTLSCSPISGHRSVSWYQQTPGQGLQFLFEYFSETQRNKGNFPGRFSGRQFSNSRSEMNVSTLELGDSALYLCASSGGAGNTEAFFGQGTRLTVV.

The chain couples TRBV18 to TRBJ1-1; a possible D gene is TRBD1 (5 bases). With 2 bases removed from V and 4 bases from J, the gap between germline ends came to 14 bases. This CDR3 has 15 residues. From germline, CDR1 is KGHSH and CDR2 LQKENI. This CDR3 is CASSPRGLDGTEAFF. The CDR3, as DNA: TGTGCCAGCTCACCAAGGGGCCTAGACGGCACTGAAGCTTTCTTT.

This chain uses TRBV6-4 with TRBJ1-2, with D hard to call. Germline V gives CDR1 MRHNA, CDR2 SNTAGT. Trimming left V 0 bases short and J 6 bases short, with 14 bases between. This CDR3 is 15 amino acids long. In DNA, the CDR3 is TGTGCCAGCAGTGACTCGAATGCCAGGTTTGATGGCTACACCTTC. It translates to CASSDSNARFDGYTF.

The chain is built from TRBV15 and TRBJ1-1; 9 bases are a match to TRBD1. With 6 bases clipped from V and 0 bases from J, the junction kept 5 bases outside the gene matches. This CDR3 spans 15 amino acids. The germline gives CDR1 LNHNV, CDR2 YYDKDF (reference sequence). The CDR3 protein is CATSPGTGMNTEAFF. The CDR3 DNA reads as TGTGCCACCAGTCCCGGGACAGGGATGAACACTGAAGCTTTCTTT.

The V and J genes are TRBV9 and TRBJ1-4; no clear D gene. CDR3 size: 14 residues. The germline CDR1 and CDR2 sequences are SGDLS and YYNGEE. The V end was cut by 0 bases, the J end by 4 bases, with 7 bases between. CDR3 in DNA: TGTGCCAGCAGCGTAGGAGGAGATAATGAAAAACTGTTTTTT. Protein sequence: CASSVGGDNEKLFF.